This is a list of T cell receptor beta chains from one sample in a study of blood T cell repertoires in COVID-19. The repertoire was sequenced with immunoSEQ multiplex PCR; TCRdb's copy has only in-frame clones and lacks some. The profile covers 300,000 to 450,000 clones, with roughly 87% appearing a single time and about 0.93% taken by the ten largest. Sequencing was carried out using PBMCs or T cells enriched from blood (not recorded which). These receptors came from a woman aged 25-40 years who had recovered from COVID-19. Both conserved end residues are part of each CDR3. D genes are given only for firm matches. Only some rows state a clone size, as once, few, many or a class for expanded clones.

TRBJ2-2	NA	TRBV28	NA	TGTGCCAGCAGTTCCCCAGGGCGGACCGGGGAGCTGTTTTTT	CASSSPGRTGELFF
TRBJ1-2	NA	TRBV28	TRBD1	TGTGCCAGCAGTTCCAGGCTCGGGACAGCTAACTATGGCTACACCTTC	CASSSRLGTANYGYTF
TRBJ2-3	NA	TRBV2	TRBD2	TGTGCCATTTCGGGGGGAGATACGCAGTATTTT	CAISGGDTQYF
TRBJ2-1	NA	TRBV6-5	TRBD2	TGTGCCAGCAGTACAATAGCGGGGGCCGCCAATGAGCAGTTCTTC	CASSTIAGAANEQFF
TRBJ1-6	NA	TRBV30	NA	TGTGCCTGGAGTGCCGGGGGGAATTCACCCCTCCACTTT	CAWSAGGNSPLHF
TRBJ1-3	NA	TRBV10-3	NA	TGTGCCATCAGTGAGTCAGGGGCCGGCTCTGGAAACACCATATATTTT	CAISESGAGSGNTIYF
TRBJ2-3	NA	TRBV5-4	NA	TGTGCCAGCAGCTCCAGGTCAGATACGCAGTATTTT	CASSSRSDTQYF
TRBJ2-1	NA	TRBV7-2	NA	TGTGCCAGCAGCTTAGCACAGGGCAATGAGCAGTTCTTC	CASSLAQGNEQFF
TRBJ1-3	NA	TRBV10-3	NA	TGTGCCATCAGTGACCCCTCGCGGGACACCATATATTTT	CAISDPSRDTIYF
TRBJ1-6	NA	TRBV6-5	NA	TGTGCCAGCAGAGAGCTAGGGGCGGCTCATTCACCCCTCCACTTT	CASRELGAAHSPLHF
TRBJ2-1	NA	TRBV11-2	TRBD2	TGTGCCAGCAGCTTAGAGCCCTTCCTAGCGGGAACCTACAATGAGCAGTTCTTC	CASSLEPFLAGTYNEQFF
TRBJ2-5	NA	TRBV5-4	TRBD1	TGTGCCAGCAGCCTTGGGACAGGGGGCGGTTTGGAGACCCAGTACTTC	CASSLGTGGGLETQYF
TRBJ1-3	NA	TRBV28	TRBD1	TGTGCCAGCAGTCCAGGGACAGGGGACCCCTCTGGAAACACCATATATTTT	CASSPGTGDPSGNTIYF
TRBJ1-2	once	TRBV14	TRBD1	TGTGCCAGCAGCCCCGGACAGGGCAACTATGGCTACACCTTC	CASSPGQGNYGYTF
TRBJ2-7	NA	TRBV6-5	NA	TGTGCCAGCAGTTCGCGGGTGGTCTCCTACGAGCAGTACTTC	CASSSRVVSYEQYF
TRBJ1-1	NA	TRBV27	NA	TGTGCCAGCAGTGGGGATCTACAGGGAGCGAACACTGAAGCTTTCTTT	CASSGDLQGANTEAFF
TRBJ2-5	NA	TRBV5-1	TRBD1	TGCGCCAGCAGCTGGACAGGGGACAGGGTAAAAGAGACCCAGTACTTC	CASSWTGDRVKETQYF
TRBJ1-3	NA	TRBV7-2	NA	TGTGCCAGCAGCTTAGTAGGCGGGTCTGGAAACACCATATATTTT	CASSLVGGSGNTIYF
TRBJ2-7	NA	TRBV5-1	NA	TGCGCCAGCAGCCCCCGGGATTTAAAAACGGTAGGCTCCTACGAGCAGTACTTC	CASSPRDLKTVGSYEQYF
TRBJ2-4	NA	TRBV29-1	TRBD1	TGCAGCGTTGAAGACGAAAGGGACAGGGGCATTCAGTACTTC	CSVEDERDRGIQYF
TRBJ2-5	NA	TRBV21-1	NA	TGTGCCAGCAAACGGGACAAGAGGGAGACCCAGTACTTC	CASKRDKRETQYF
TRBJ2-2	NA	TRBV3-1/TRBV3-2	NA	TGTGCCAGCAGCCCCTTAAGCGGGCCACCGGCCGGGGAGCTGTTTTTT	CASSPLSGPPAGELFF
TRBJ1-4	NA	TRBV18	NA	TGTGCCAGCTCAGAAAATCGTCCAGGGTATGAAAAACTGTTTTTT	CASSENRPGYEKLFF
TRBJ1-2	NA	TRBV24-1	TRBD1	TGTGCCACCAGTGACCCGACAGGGCGTGGCTACACCTTC	CATSDPTGRGYTF
TRBJ2-5	once	TRBV10-3	TRBD2	TGTGCCATCAGTATAGCGGGGGGAGGGAAGACCCAGTACTTC	CAISIAGGGKTQYF
TRBJ2-2	NA	TRBV7-8	TRBD1	TGTGCCAGCAGCCCCCGGCAGGGGGCGACCGGGGAGCTGTTTTTT	CASSPRQGATGELFF
TRBJ2-7	NA	TRBV5-5	NA	TGTGCCAGCAGCTTCGCGAGTTCCTACGAGCAGTACTTC	CASSFASSYEQYF
TRBJ2-2	NA	TRBV11-2	NA	TGTGCCAGCAGCAGGGGAAGGGGGTTTGGCACCGGGGAGCTGTTTTTT	CASSRGRGFGTGELFF